This T cell receptor (beta chain) derives from a study of cytomegalovirus exposure and HLA in healthy donors. These donors were members of the roughly 110-subject validation cohort, a group separate from the approximately 700-subject first cohort. The V end lost 3 bases, the J end lost 6 bases, and 8 bases lay between the germline ends. The germline gives CDR1 WNHNN, CDR2 SYGVQD (reference sequence). There are 12 residues in the CDR3. Libraries were prepared by immunoSEQ multiplex PCR; TCRdb keeps only in-frame clonotypes and omits some of them. The table records 200,000 or so clones, roughly 80% of them present only once.

The TCR sequence derives from a woman between 18 and 29 years old in good health and CMV-seronegative. This sequence joins TRBV10-1 and TRBJ1-1; no reliable D call. Sequencing was done on a sample of PBMCs. The CDR3 DNA is TGCGCCAGCAGTGACAGTTCATCTGAAGCTTTCTTT. Its protein is CASSDSSSEAFF.